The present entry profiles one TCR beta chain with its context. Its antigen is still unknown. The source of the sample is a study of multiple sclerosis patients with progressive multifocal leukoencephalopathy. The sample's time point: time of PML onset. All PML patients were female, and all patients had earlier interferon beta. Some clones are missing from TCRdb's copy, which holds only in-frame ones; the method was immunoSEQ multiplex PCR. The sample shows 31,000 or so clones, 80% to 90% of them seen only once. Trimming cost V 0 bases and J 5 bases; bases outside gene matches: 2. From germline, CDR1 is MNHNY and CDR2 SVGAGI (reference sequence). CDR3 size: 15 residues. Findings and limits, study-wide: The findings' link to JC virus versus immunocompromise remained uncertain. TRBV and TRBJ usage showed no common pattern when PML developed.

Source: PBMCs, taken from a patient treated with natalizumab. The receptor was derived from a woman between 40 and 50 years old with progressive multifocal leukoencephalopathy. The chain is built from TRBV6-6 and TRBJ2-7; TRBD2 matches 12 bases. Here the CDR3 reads CASSYSRTSGDEQYF. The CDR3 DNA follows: TGTGCCAGCAGTTACTCCCGGACTAGCGGGGACGAGCAGTACTTC.